Listed below are T cell receptor beta chains from one sample, sequenced in a study of shared clonotypes between healthy human individuals. Produced via immunoSEQ multiplex PCR; TCRdb's table is partial and in-frame only. The table shows around 720,000 clones, with 60% to 75% occurring only once. The sample comprised memory CD4+ T cells sorted from blood. The origin of the receptors is a woman aged 30 to 39 in good health. Each CDR3 is given with its conserved first and last residue. A D gene is named only where the DNA matches it firmly. The listing skips clone size in some rows; elsewhere it reads once, few, many or a size class.

size	D	V	J	DNA	CDR3
.	.	TRBV10-1	TRBJ2-7	TGCGCCAGCAGTTCCGGGACGGAAAGCTCCTACGAGCAGTACTTC	CASSSGTESSYEQYF
.	TRBD2	TRBV5-1	TRBJ2-7	TGCGCCAGCAGCACCCGGACTAGCGGGATAACCTACGAGCAGTACTTC	CASSTRTSGITYEQYF
.	TRBD2	TRBV5-4	TRBJ2-5	TGTGCCAGCAGCCAGGGACTAGCGTTACAAGAGACCCAGTACTTC	CASSQGLALQETQYF
.	TRBD2	TRBV5-1	TRBJ2-1	TGCGCCAGCAGCTTTACCGGACTAGCCTATGAGCAGTTCTTC	CASSFTGLAYEQFF
.	TRBD1	TRBV19	TRBJ1-1	TGTGCCAGTAGTGCGTACAGGGGGAGGAACACTGAAGCTTTCTTT	CASSAYRGRNTEAFF
few	.	TRBV10-3	TRBJ2-4	TGTGCCATCAGTGAGTCGATCGGGAGCCGACACATTCAGTACTTC	CAISESIGSRHIQYF
.	TRBD1	TRBV27	TRBJ1-2	TGTGCCAGCAGTTTGGGGACAGCCTATGGCTACACCTTC	CASSLGTAYGYTF
.	.	TRBV5-6	TRBJ1-2	TGTGCCAGCAGCCTTAAAGTGGGGCCACAGGGCTATGGCTACACCTTC	CASSLKVGPQGYGYTF
.	.	TRBV6-5	TRBJ1-2	TGTGCCAGCAGTTACTCGCTGTTTAGGGATGGCTACACCTTC	CASSYSLFRDGYTF
once	TRBD1	TRBV11-2	TRBJ1-2	TGTGCCAGCAGCCAGGGACAGGGATGGTATGGCTACACCTTC	CASSQGQGWYGYTF
once	.	TRBV10-2	TRBJ2-7	TGCGCCAGCATTAAGGGTCTGAACCCCTCCTACGAGCAGTACTTC	CASIKGLNPSYEQYF
.	.	TRBV30	TRBJ2-5	TGTGCCTGGAGTAACCAACAAGAGACCCAGTACTTC	CAWSNQQETQYF
.	TRBD2	TRBV7-8	TRBJ2-5	TGTGCCAGCAGCTTCATAGCGGGAGTAGGGGAAGAGACCCAGTACTTC	CASSFIAGVGEETQYF
.	TRBD2	TRBV7-3	TRBJ2-1	TGTGCCAGCAGCCTCCATAAGGGAGGGCTTTCTGAGCAGTTCTTC	CASSLHKGGLSEQFF
few	.	TRBV5-6	TRBJ2-7	TGTGCCAGCAGCTTTACATCGAAGCAGTACTTC	CASSFTSKQYF
.	TRBD2	TRBV19	TRBJ2-1	TGTGCCAGTAGTATAAGAGCGGGAGAGTTCCATGAGCAGTTCTTC	CASSIRAGEFHEQFF
.	TRBD2	TRBV28	TRBJ2-3	TGTGCCAGCAGTTATGGTAGCGGGACGCAGAATACGCAGTATTTT	CASSYGSGTQNTQYF
.	.	TRBV11-2	TRBJ2-7	TGTGCCAGCAGCATCGGGACGAAACTCTACGAGCAGTACTTC	CASSIGTKLYEQYF
.	TRBD2	TRBV27	TRBJ2-7	TGTGCCAGCAGATTAGCGGGAGCCAGCTCCTACGAGCAGTACTTC	CASRLAGASSYEQYF
.	TRBD2	TRBV7-2	TRBJ2-3	TGTGCCAGCAGCTTAGTGCCAGTCTTAGCGGGAGGGTGGAGGGATACGCAGTATTTT	CASSLVPVLAGGWRDTQYF
.	TRBD1	TRBV10-3	TRBJ2-7	TGTGCCATCAGTGATTACGGGACAGGGGGCTTTCAGTACTTC	CAISDYGTGGFQYF
.	.	TRBV5-1	TRBJ1-4	TGCGCCAGCAGCTCCGGAGACAGTTCTAATGAAAAACTGTTTTTT	CASSSGDSSNEKLFF
.	.	TRBV7-9	TRBJ1-2	TGTGCCAGCAGCCGTGGGACGGACTATGGCTACACCTTC	CASSRGTDYGYTF
.	.	TRBV7-6	TRBJ1-2	TGTGCCAGCAGCCCCCAGGGGTCGGGGGCTGGGGGCTACACCTTC	CASSPQGSGAGGYTF
once	.	TRBV28	TRBJ2-5	TGTGCCAGCAGTCGTCACGGGGACGAAGGACGGCAAGAGACCCAGTACTTC	CASSRHGDEGRQETQYF
.	TRBD2	TRBV10-1	TRBJ2-1	TGCGCCAGCAGTGACCGGACTAGCGGGAGACATGAGCAGTTCTTC	CASSDRTSGRHEQFF
.	TRBD2	TRBV4-1	TRBJ2-1	TGCGCCAGCAGCCTTGGACTAGCGGGAGTGGGCAATGAGCAGTTCTTC	CASSLGLAGVGNEQFF
.	.	TRBV18	TRBJ2-7	TGTGCCAGCTCCTCTGGACAGTTCGAGCAGTACTTC	CASSSGQFEQYF
.	.	TRBV5-6	TRBJ2-2	TGTGCCAGCAGCTTGGTGGAGATAACCGGGGAGCTGTTTTTT	CASSLVEITGELFF
.	TRBD1	TRBV25-1	TRBJ2-5	TGTGCCAGCAGTGATTCCCCGGATACAGGGGGTTGGGAGACCCAGTACTTC	CASSDSPDTGGWETQYF
.	TRBD1	TRBV2	TRBJ1-1	TGTGCCATAAAGGACAGGTCCCCACGTAACGAAGCTTTCTTT	CAIKDRSPRNEAFF
.	.	TRBV7-2	TRBJ1-2	TGTGCCAGCAGCTTCCAGGGTCCGTTGGGCTACACCTTC	CASSFQGPLGYTF
.	TRBD2	TRBV4-2	TRBJ2-1	TGTGCCAGCAGCCGGCGAGCGGGAGAACGGTACAATGAGCAGTTCTTC	CASSRRAGERYNEQFF
.	.	TRBV7-7	TRBJ2-3	TGTGCCAGCAGCTCCCAACCCGCAGATACGCAGTATTTT	CASSSQPADTQYF
.	TRBD1	TRBV7-8	TRBJ2-5	TGTGCCAGCAGCCCCCCGACAGGGTGGGAGACCCAGTACTTC	CASSPPTGWETQYF
.	.	TRBV19	TRBJ1-2	TGTGCCAGTAGTAGCGGGCAGAGCCTATTCGAGTATGGCTACACCTTC	CASSSGQSLFEYGYTF
.	.	TRBV27	TRBJ1-5	TGTGCCAGCAGTCCCGACTCCGGGACATTGAATCAGCCCCAGCATTTT	CASSPDSGTLNQPQHF
.	TRBD2	TRBV27	TRBJ2-1	TGTGCCAGCAGTTTAGGCCTAGCGGGAGGGTCCCAGTTCTTC	CASSLGLAGGSQFF
once	TRBD1	TRBV11-2	TRBJ1-1	TGTGCCAGCAGACTACAGGGGACCGGGGGTGGGACTGAAGCTTTCTTT	CASRLQGTGGGTEAFF
.	TRBD2	TRBV25-1	TRBJ2-2	TGTGCCAGCAGTGGACTAGCGGGAGTCAACACCGGGGAGCTGTTTTTT	CASSGLAGVNTGELFF